This TCR beta chain emerged from a study of monozygotic twins with inflammatory bowel disease. Germline CDR1 is SGDLS and CDR2 is YYNGEE. The CDR3 is 15 amino acids. With regard to this clonotype: Its antigen is not known.

TCRalpha and TCRbeta cDNA went through two nested PCRs of approximately 16 and 10 cycles. TCRdb re-called the 5' RACE reads, yielding one record per CDR3 amino acid sequence without DNA. The data include around 370,000 distinct CDR3 sequences; the top ten clones carry around 2.6%. Study-wide results and limits: Neither one strong signal nor one clonotype associated with IBD was supported. Concordant and discordant twins showed no difference in repertoire similarity, possibly from limited power.

The chain has TRBV9 and TRBJ2-7. Sequencing was done on a sample of blood. The source is a human donor with ulcerative colitis or Crohn's disease, or a healthy co-twin of an affected twin (not recorded which). CDR3 sequence: CASSVGRQILHEQYF.